The clone carrying this T cell receptor beta chain showed up many times. What it binds is not known. The sample belongs to a study of T cells in Graves' hyperthyroidism and ophthalmopathy. Stable disease denoted Graves' hyperthyroidism without ophthalmopathy progression within 18 months. Study-wide results and limits: The model made its ophthalmopathy prediction, and onset followed a median approximately six months later.

The TCR beta CDR3 regions underwent amplification using RNA transcripts as the source. The HTBI primer set was used in a first-round RT-PCR of the TCR CDR3. MiXCR, applied by TCRdb to the multiplex PCR reads, yields one record per CDR3 protein. The sample consists of about 540,000 distinct CDR3 sequences, around 45% of them appearing once. CDR1 and CDR2 from the germline V gene are LNHNV and YYDKDF (reference sequence). V lost 7 bases, J lost 7 bases, and 10 bases lay in between. CDR3 length equals 11 residues. The sequencing input was peripheral blood or thyroid tissue (not recorded which). The source is a woman aged 18 to 35 with Graves' hyperthyroidism. This chain uses TRBV15 with TRBJ1-2; unclear D gene. The CDR3 reads CATKDLGGYTF. CDR3 in DNA: TGTGCCACCAAGGACCTTGGTGGCTACACCTTC.